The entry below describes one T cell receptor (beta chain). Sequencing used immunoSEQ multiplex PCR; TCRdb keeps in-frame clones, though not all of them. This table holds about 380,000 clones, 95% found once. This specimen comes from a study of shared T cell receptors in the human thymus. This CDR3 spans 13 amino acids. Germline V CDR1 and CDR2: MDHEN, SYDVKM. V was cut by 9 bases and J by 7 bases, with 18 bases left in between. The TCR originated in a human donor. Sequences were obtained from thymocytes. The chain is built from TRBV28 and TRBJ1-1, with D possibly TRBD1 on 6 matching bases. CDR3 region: CASIGQLLREAFF. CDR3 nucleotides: TGTGCCAGTATCGGACAGCTACTACGTGAAGCTTTCTTT.